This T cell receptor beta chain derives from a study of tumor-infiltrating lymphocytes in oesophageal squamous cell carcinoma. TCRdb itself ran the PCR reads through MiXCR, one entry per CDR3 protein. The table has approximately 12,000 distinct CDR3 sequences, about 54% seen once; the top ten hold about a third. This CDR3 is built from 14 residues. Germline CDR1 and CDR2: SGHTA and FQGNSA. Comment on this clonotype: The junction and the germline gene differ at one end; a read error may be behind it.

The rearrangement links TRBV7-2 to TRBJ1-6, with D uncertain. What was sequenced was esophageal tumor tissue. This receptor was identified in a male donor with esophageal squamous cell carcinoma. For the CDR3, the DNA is TGTGCCAGCACCATAGCGGGAGTGTCCTACGAGCAGTACTTT. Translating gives CASTIAGVSYEQYF.